These T cell receptor beta chains were read from a single sample in a study of OX40 agonist ivuxolimab in advanced cancers. Profiling relied on immunoSEQ multiplex PCR, and the TCRdb table lists in-frame clones only, not all of them. The sample records around 68,000 clones, roughly nine tenths being singletons. Sequences were derived from CD4+ or CD8+ T cells sorted from blood, sampled in a trial of the OX40 agonist ivuxolimab. The receptors come from an adult with an advanced solid tumor such as melanoma, head and neck, liver or kidney cancer. The conserved cysteine and the conserved F or W are not part of the CDR3 here. A D gene is named only where the DNA matches it firmly. Some rows have no size entry. The others give once, few or many, or a class for an expanded clone.

clone_size,j_call,v_call,d_call,cdr3_aa
few,TRBJ2-5,TRBV6-1,.,ASSEARETQY
.,TRBJ2-1,TRBV28,TRBD1,ASRDQITTGDEQF
.,TRBJ2-1,TRBV11-1,.,ASTSRVGMGDEQF
.,TRBJ1-2,TRBV14,.,ASSFDRTNYGYT
few,TRBJ2-7,TRBV5-1,.,ASSLASATYEQY
.,TRBJ2-7,TRBV10-1,TRBD2,ASSQERLAAEQY
.,TRBJ2-5,TRBV30,TRBD1,ACHRGRGETQY
.,TRBJ1-1,TRBV19,.,ASSISWGTEAF
.,TRBJ1-1,TRBV19,.,ASSIGALGITEAF
.,TRBJ2-7,TRBV4-2,TRBD1,ASSPSVVDRGRYEQY
.,TRBJ2-2,TRBV11-2,TRBD1,ASRFIQGAGELF
.,TRBJ2-1,TRBV4-1,TRBD1,ASIGGQGAKRTYNEQF
.,TRBJ2-7,TRBV6-5,.,ASSRTQAYEQY
.,TRBJ2-7,TRBV16,.,ASSRSTQAYEQY
.,TRBJ2-6,TRBV9,.,ASRGVGGTAGANVLT
.,TRBJ1-2,TRBV7-9,.,ASSFRETNYGYT
.,TRBJ2-3,TRBV5-1,.,ASSLGHGTDTQY
.,TRBJ2-1,TRBV28,.,ASSPLLQGFTRDEQF
.,TRBJ1-1,TRBV28,.,ASRGRAEAF
.,TRBJ1-1,TRBV27,.,ASRLSRGPNTEAF
few,TRBJ1-1,TRBV6-5,.,ASSYGSEAF
.,TRBJ1-6,TRBV7-3,.,ASSLQGRNSPLH
.,TRBJ1-1,TRBV7-9,.,ASIALQNTEAF
.,TRBJ2-3,TRBV5-4,.,ASSLPSDSWDTQY
few,TRBJ2-7,TRBV9,.,ASSVEVGPSYEQY
.,TRBJ2-3,TRBV4-1,TRBD2,ASSGLRLAGVPDTQY
.,TRBJ2-3,TRBV2,TRBD2,ASSPGTSGRSDTQY
.,TRBJ1-2,TRBV5-4,TRBD1,ASSMGVGDRGHYT
.,TRBJ1-4,TRBV30,.,AWRYAGTGGKLF
once,TRBJ2-5,TRBV5-1,TRBD2,ASSLEASGQETQY
.,TRBJ2-7,TRBV5-1,.,ASSTKTEAYEQY
.,TRBJ1-4,TRBV29-1,.,SVTGGDAKLF
.,TRBJ1-6,TRBV19,TRBD1,ASSSRGQGNSPLH
once,TRBJ1-5,TRBV5-1,.,ASSLDGASNQPQH
.,TRBJ2-2,TRBV5-1,TRBD1,ASSVIGTGLTGELF
.,TRBJ1-3,TRBV29-1,.,SVEGRGTDKRNTIY
.,TRBJ2-7,TRBV19,.,ASSLSGTATYEQY
.,TRBJ2-5,TRBV11-3,.,ASSDRVGPGLGETQY
.,TRBJ1-4,TRBV7-2,.,ASSGWGLANEKLF
.,TRBJ2-1,TRBV19,.,ASSRGAAYNEQF
.,TRBJ2-7,TRBV29-1,.,SVSGQSYEQY
once,TRBJ1-1,TRBV19,TRBD1,ASSPWDRATEAF
.,TRBJ2-1,TRBV6-6,TRBD2,ASRTSGRPNEQF
.,TRBJ1-2,TRBV6-5,.,ASKERNYGYT
.,TRBJ1-2,TRBV5-6,.,ASTKDSHGYT
few,TRBJ1-2,TRBV5-1,.,ASSNPGDKAYGYT
.,TRBJ1-1,TRBV25-1,.,ASSHRSEAF
once,TRBJ1-5,TRBV6-1,TRBD1,ASSADRGNQPQH
.,TRBJ1-2,TRBV28,.,ASSSLDSNYGYT
few,TRBJ2-2,TRBV19,TRBD2,ASSILAGTTGELF
.,TRBJ2-1,TRBV4-1,TRBD2,ASSQVDLGLAGYNEQF
.,TRBJ2-1,TRBV11-1,TRBD2,ASSLASSGSRDEQF
.,TRBJ1-3,TRBV7-7,.,ASSPGTPPGNTIY
.,TRBJ1-4,TRBV11-2,.,ASSPLYTNEKLF
.,TRBJ1-1,TRBV5-6,TRBD1,ASSSETGVTEAF